These T cell receptor beta chains were read from a single sample in a study of blood T cell repertoires in COVID-19. The protocol was immunoSEQ multiplex PCR, while the TCRdb copy is restricted to in-frame clones and leaves out a portion. Of 85,000 to 100,000 clones in the sample, 80% to 90% were seen once. What was sequenced was peripheral blood. The receptors derive from a man older than 75 with COVID-19, enrolled during active disease. Both conserved end residues are part of each CDR3. The D gene is left open where the match is weak. Some rows mark clone size as missing; the rest say once, few, many or name a class of expanded clone.

J gene,clone size,D gene,V gene,CDR3 protein,CDR3 DNA
TRBJ2-7,.,TRBD1,TRBV5-6,CASSSGQGAFYEQYF,TGTGCCAGCAGCTCCGGACAGGGGGCGTTTTACGAGCAGTACTTC
TRBJ1-6,.,TRBD1,TRBV28,CASSPLGTANSPLHF,TGTGCCAGCAGTCCCCTCGGGACAGCTAATTCACCCCTCCACTTT
TRBJ2-5,.,.,TRBV29-1,CSAVGARGPQETQYF,TGCAGCGCCGTTGGTGCCAGAGGCCCCCAAGAGACCCAGTACTTC
TRBJ1-2,.,TRBD1,TRBV5-6,CASSPGTGRNYGYTF,TGTGCCAGCAGCCCAGGGACAGGACGTAACTATGGCTACACCTTC
TRBJ2-1,.,TRBD2,TRBV25-1,CASSEPGGGRYNEQFF,TGTGCCAGCAGTGAACCCGGGGGAGGGCGATACAATGAGCAGTTCTTC
TRBJ1-6,.,.,TRBV4-2,CASSQDQGYNSPLHF,TGTGCCAGCAGCCAAGATCAGGGCTATAATTCACCCCTCCACTTT
TRBJ2-7,.,TRBD1,TRBV4-1,CASSKSEGGGTTYEQYF,TGCGCCAGCAGCAAAAGTGAAGGGGGCGGAACTACCTACGAGCAGTACTTC
TRBJ2-2,.,.,TRBV11-2,CASSPVVAGELFF,TGTGCCAGCAGCCCGGTAGTTGCCGGGGAGCTGTTTTTT
TRBJ2-3,.,TRBD2,TRBV5-6,CASSSPPGGPVTDTQYF,TGTGCCAGCAGCTCCCCACCGGGGGGGCCGGTCACAGATACGCAGTATTTT
TRBJ1-2,.,.,TRBV12-5,CASGSHRGYTF,TGTGCTAGTGGCTCCCACCGGGGCTACACCTTC
TRBJ1-5,.,.,TRBV19,CASSIDPAVSNQPQHF,TGTGCCAGTAGTATCGATCCTGCAGTTAGCAATCAGCCCCAGCATTTT
TRBJ1-6,.,.,TRBV3-1/TRBV3-2,CASSQEIGGGHNSPLHF,TGTGCCAGCAGCCAAGAAATAGGGGGAGGGCATAATTCACCCCTCCACTTT
TRBJ2-5,once,TRBD1,TRBV5-8,CASSLGTGSQETQYF,TGTGCCAGCAGCCTGGGGACAGGGTCCCAAGAGACCCAGTACTTC
TRBJ2-3,.,.,TRBV28,CASSSPADTQYF,TGTGCCAGCAGTTCCCCCGCGGATACGCAGTATTTT
TRBJ2-1,.,.,TRBV30,CAWSPALEGEQFF,TGTGCCTGGAGTCCAGCATTGGAGGGTGAGCAGTTCTTC
TRBJ2-5,.,TRBD1,TRBV7-7,CASSPGTGWWETQYF,TGTGCCAGCAGCCCCGGGACAGGGTGGTGGGAGACCCAGTACTTC
TRBJ1-5,.,.,TRBV6-1,CASSERGSNQPQHF,TGTGCCAGCAGTGAACGGGGGAGTAATCAGCCCCAGCATTTT
TRBJ2-7,.,TRBD1,TRBV7-2,CASSITGGESYEQYF,TGTGCCAGCAGCATCACAGGGGGCGAGAGCTACGAGCAGTACTTC
TRBJ2-5,.,.,TRBV19,CASSGQRRETQYF,TGTGCCAGTTCAGGACAGCGCCGGGAGACCCAGTACTTC
TRBJ2-4,.,.,TRBV12-2,CASRSTPGRGAESQAKNIQYF,TGTGCAAGTCGCTCCACCCCCGGGCGGGGGGCGGAAAGCCAAGCCAAAAACATTCAGTACTTC
TRBJ1-1,.,.,TRBV30,CAWRGVGGLAFF,TGTGCCTGGAGGGGGGTCGGGGGATTGGCTTTCTTT
TRBJ1-4,few,.,TRBV15,CATSRGGGTNEKLFF,TGTGCCACCAGCAGAGGAGGGGGAACTAATGAAAAACTGTTTTTT
TRBJ2-2,few,TRBD1,TRBV5-1,CASSLSGGRTGELFF,TGCGCCAGCAGCTTGTCAGGGGGCCGGACCGGGGAGCTGTTTTTT
TRBJ2-7,medium-sized,TRBD1,TRBV27,CASSSPGQPGLSEQYF,TGTGCCAGCAGTTCACCGGGACAGCCCGGTCTCAGCGAGCAGTACTTC
TRBJ1-5,.,.,TRBV4-2,CASSQDPGPRGNQPQHF,TGTGCCAGCAGCCAAGATCCAGGGCCTAGGGGCAATCAGCCCCAGCATTTT
TRBJ1-6,.,.,TRBV5-4,CASSLGPGLENSPLHF,TGTGCCAGCAGCTTGGGGCCAGGGTTGGAGAATTCACCCCTCCACTTT
TRBJ2-1,.,TRBD2,TRBV6-4,CASSDRTSGHNEQFF,TGTGCCAGCAGTGACCGGACTAGCGGCCACAATGAGCAGTTCTTC
TRBJ2-2,.,.,TRBV7-3,CASSAVRSNTGELFF,TGTGCCAGCAGCGCCGTGCGGTCGAACACCGGGGAGCTGTTTTTT
TRBJ1-1,.,.,TRBV30,CAWATGMNTEAFF,TGTGCCTGGGCGACAGGCATGAACACTGAAGCTTTCTTT
TRBJ1-2,.,.,TRBV6-6,CASSDGGRNNYGYTF,TGTGCCAGCAGTGACGGCGGTCGGAATAACTATGGCTACACCTTC
TRBJ1-3,.,.,TRBV28,CASSTMTGHSGNTIYF,TGTGCCAGCAGCACTATGACAGGCCACTCTGGAAACACCATATATTTT
TRBJ2-5,.,.,TRBV19,CASSISGGETQYF,TGTGCCAGTAGTATTAGTGGAGGAGAGACCCAGTACTTC
TRBJ2-3,few,.,TRBV4-2,CASSQDRPSASTDTQYF,TGTGCCAGCAGCCAAGATCGTCCTAGCGCTAGCACAGATACGCAGTATTTT
TRBJ2-5,.,.,TRBV2,CASSEAPLETQYF,TGTGCCAGCAGTGAGGCCCCATTGGAGACCCAGTACTTC
TRBJ2-7,.,.,TRBV7-3,CASSATGTTYEQYF,TGTGCCAGCAGCGCTACCGGGACAACTTACGAGCAGTACTTC
TRBJ1-2,.,.,TRBV20-1,CSASGNYGYTF,TGCAGTGCTAGCGGGAACTATGGCTACACCTTC
TRBJ2-1,.,.,TRBV7-3,CASSSIRSNEQFF,TGTGCCAGCAGCTCCATTCGCAGCAATGAGCAGTTCTTC
TRBJ1-2,few,.,TRBV19,CASSMSREDGYTF,TGTGCCAGTAGTATGTCCCGGGAGGATGGCTACACCTTC
TRBJ2-2,.,.,TRBV21-1,CASSKRRLAANTGELFF,TGTGCCAGCAGCAAAAGGCGACTAGCGGCGAACACCGGGGAGCTGTTTTTT
TRBJ2-6,.,TRBD2,TRBV5-1,CASSSGLAGISGANVLTF,TGCGCCAGCAGCTCGGGACTAGCGGGAATCTCTGGGGCCAACGTCCTGACTTTC
TRBJ2-7,.,TRBD2,TRBV3-1/TRBV3-2,CASSQVGTSLYEQYF,TGTGCCAGCAGCCAAGTGGGGACTAGCTTGTACGAGCAGTACTTC
TRBJ2-3,.,.,TRBV5-6,CASSLGLASDTQYF,TGTGCCAGCAGCTTGGGTCTAGCTTCCGATACGCAGTATTTT
TRBJ1-1,.,TRBD1,TRBV6-2/TRBV6-3,CASSYSRTGNTEAFF,TGTGCCAGCAGTTATAGCAGGACAGGGAACACTGAAGCTTTCTTT
TRBJ2-2,.,.,TRBV3-1/TRBV3-2,CASSQDIAATGELFF,TGTGCCAGCAGCCAAGATATAGCGGCCACCGGGGAGCTGTTTTTT
TRBJ2-5,.,TRBD1,TRBV4-1,CASSQWTGGRGETQYF,TGCGCCAGCAGCCAATGGACAGGGGGCCGGGGTGAGACCCAGTACTTC
TRBJ1-1,.,TRBD1,TRBV5-6,CASSLAGQLTTEAFF,TGTGCCAGCAGCTTGGCGGGACAGCTTACCACTGAAGCTTTCTTT
TRBJ2-2,.,TRBD1,TRBV5-4,CASSRDSLVSGELFF,TGTGCCAGCAGCCGGGACAGTCTGGTTTCCGGGGAGCTGTTTTTT
TRBJ2-7,.,.,TRBV3-1/TRBV3-2,CASSQAGGVKNEQYF,TGTGCCAGCAGCCAAGCAGGAGGGGTAAAGAACGAGCAGTACTTC
TRBJ1-6,.,.,TRBV20-1,CSASGGQFNSPLHF,TGCAGTGCTAGTGGTGGGCAGTTTAATTCACCCCTCCACTTT
TRBJ1-3,.,TRBD1,TRBV7-2,CASSLLTGWNSGNTIYF,TGTGCCAGCAGCTTATTGACAGGGTGGAATTCTGGAAACACCATATATTTT
TRBJ1-1,.,.,TRBV3-1/TRBV3-2,CASSPRQANGEAFF,TGTGCCAGCAGCCCAAGACAGGCTAACGGTGAAGCTTTCTTT
TRBJ1-5,.,TRBD1,TRBV7-9,CASSRGQGVVGSNQPQHF,TGTGCCAGCAGCCGTGGACAGGGAGTAGTTGGAAGCAATCAGCCCCAGCATTTT
TRBJ2-4,.,.,TRBV9,CASSAQASIAKNIQYF,TGTGCCAGCAGCGCCCAAGCCTCTATAGCCAAAAACATTCAGTACTTC
TRBJ1-1,.,.,TRBV18,CASSPPTGKNTEAFF,TGTGCCAGCTCACCACCAACAGGGAAGAACACTGAAGCTTTCTTT
TRBJ2-7,.,TRBD2,TRBV10-3,CAISSPSGSSYEQYF,TGTGCCATCAGCTCTCCTAGCGGGAGCTCCTACGAGCAGTACTTC